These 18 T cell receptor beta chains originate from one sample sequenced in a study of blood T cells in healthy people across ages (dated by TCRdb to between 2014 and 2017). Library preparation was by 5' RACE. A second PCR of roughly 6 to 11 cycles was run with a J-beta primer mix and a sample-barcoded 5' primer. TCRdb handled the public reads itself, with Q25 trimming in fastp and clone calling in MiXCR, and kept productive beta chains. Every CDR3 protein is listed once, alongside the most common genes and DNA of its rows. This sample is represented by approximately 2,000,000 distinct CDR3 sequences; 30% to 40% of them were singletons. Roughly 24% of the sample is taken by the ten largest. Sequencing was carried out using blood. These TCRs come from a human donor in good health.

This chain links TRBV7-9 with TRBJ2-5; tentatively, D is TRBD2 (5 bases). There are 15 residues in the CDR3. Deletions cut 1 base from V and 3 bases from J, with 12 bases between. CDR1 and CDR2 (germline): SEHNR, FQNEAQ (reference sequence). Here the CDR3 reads CASSLGSAEEETQYF. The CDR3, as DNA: TGTGCCAGCAGCTTAGGGTCGGCGGAGGAAGAGACCCAGTACTTC.

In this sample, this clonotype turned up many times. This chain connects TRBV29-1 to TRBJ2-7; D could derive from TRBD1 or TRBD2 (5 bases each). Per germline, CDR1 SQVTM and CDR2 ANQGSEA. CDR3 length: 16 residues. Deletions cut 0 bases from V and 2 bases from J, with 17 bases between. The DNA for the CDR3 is TGCAGCGTTGAAGATCGCGGTGGGGGACCAGCCTACGAGCAGTACTTC. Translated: CSVEDRGGGPAYEQYF.

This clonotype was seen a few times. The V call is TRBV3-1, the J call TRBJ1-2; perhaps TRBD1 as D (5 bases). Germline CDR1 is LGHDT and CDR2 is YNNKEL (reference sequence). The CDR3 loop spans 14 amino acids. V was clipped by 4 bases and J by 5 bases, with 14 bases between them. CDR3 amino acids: CASSRVGRTYGYTF. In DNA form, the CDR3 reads TGTGCCAGCAGCCGAGTTGGACGGACATATGGCTACACCTTC.

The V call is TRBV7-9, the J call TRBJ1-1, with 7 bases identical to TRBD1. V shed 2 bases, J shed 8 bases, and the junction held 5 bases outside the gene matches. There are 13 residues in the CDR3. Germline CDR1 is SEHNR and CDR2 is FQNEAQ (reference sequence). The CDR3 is CASSLQDRYEAFF. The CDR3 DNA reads TGTGCCAGCAGCTTACAGGACAGGTACGAAGCTTTCTTT.

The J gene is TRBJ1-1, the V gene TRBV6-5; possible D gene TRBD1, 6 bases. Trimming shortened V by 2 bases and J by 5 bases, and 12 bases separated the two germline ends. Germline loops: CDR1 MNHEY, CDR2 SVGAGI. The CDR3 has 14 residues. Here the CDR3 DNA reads TGTGCCAGCAGTTACGAACAGGGTTGGACTGAAGCTTTCTTT. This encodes CASSYEQGWTEAFF.

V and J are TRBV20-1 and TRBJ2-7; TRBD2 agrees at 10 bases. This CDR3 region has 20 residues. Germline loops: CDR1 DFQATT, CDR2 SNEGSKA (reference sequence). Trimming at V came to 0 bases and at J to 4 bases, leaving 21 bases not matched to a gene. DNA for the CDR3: TGCAGTGCTAGAGATCGGGGAGGGCTAGCGGGGGCCACTAACCCATACGAGCAGTACTTC. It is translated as CSARDRGGLAGATNPYEQYF.

The CDR3 is CASSFRTGEKLFF. DNA of the CDR3: TGTGCCAGCAGTTTTAGGACAGGGGAAAAACTGTTTTTT. The chain is built from TRBV27 and TRBJ1-4, with 8 bases identical to TRBD1. With 3 bases clipped from V and 8 bases from J, the junction kept 2 bases outside the gene matches. Germline values: CDR1 MNHEY, CDR2 SMNVEV (reference sequence). The CDR3 covers 13 residues.

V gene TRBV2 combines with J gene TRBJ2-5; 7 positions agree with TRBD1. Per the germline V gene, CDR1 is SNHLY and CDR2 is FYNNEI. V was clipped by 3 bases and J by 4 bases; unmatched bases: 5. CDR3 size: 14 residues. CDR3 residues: CASSDPTGLETQYF. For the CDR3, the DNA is TGTGCCAGCAGTGACCCGACAGGGCTAGAGACCCAGTACTTC.

CDR3 in amino acids: CASSQELSAGGYQETQYF. CDR3 DNA: TGTGCCAGCAGCCAAGAATTGTCAGCGGGAGGATACCAAGAGACCCAGTACTTC. The gene calls are TRBV3-1 and TRBJ2-7, with TRBD2 matching over 9 bases. Matching the DNA end better, TRBJ2-5 makes the J call doubtful. Germline V lookup: CDR1 LGHDT, CDR2 YNNKEL (reference sequence). The CDR3 is 18 residues long.

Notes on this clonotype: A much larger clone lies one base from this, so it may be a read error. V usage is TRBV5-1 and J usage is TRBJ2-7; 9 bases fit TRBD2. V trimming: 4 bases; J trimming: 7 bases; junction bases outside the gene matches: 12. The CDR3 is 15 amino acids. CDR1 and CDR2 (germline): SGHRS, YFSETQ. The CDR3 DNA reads TGCGCCAGCAGCCTGACTAGCGGAACCTACAATGAGCAGTACTTC. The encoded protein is CASSLTSGTYNEQYF.

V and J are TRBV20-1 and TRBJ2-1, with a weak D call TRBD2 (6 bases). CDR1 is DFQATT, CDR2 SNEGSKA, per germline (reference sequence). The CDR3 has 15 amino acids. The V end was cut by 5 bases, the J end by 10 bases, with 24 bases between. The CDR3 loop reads CSAGGQGLLWREQFF. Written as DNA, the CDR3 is TGCAGTGCTGGAGGGCAGGGTTTACTGTGGAGGGAGCAGTTCTTC.

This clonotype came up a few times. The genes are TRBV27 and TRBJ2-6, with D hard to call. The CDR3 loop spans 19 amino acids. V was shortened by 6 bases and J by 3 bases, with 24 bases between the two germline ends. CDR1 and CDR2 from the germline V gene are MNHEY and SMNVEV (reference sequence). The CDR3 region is CASRLRRGSSLLGANVLTF. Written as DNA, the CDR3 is TGTGCCAGCAGACTCCGCCGAGGCAGCAGTTTACTTGGGGCCAACGTCCTGACTTTC.

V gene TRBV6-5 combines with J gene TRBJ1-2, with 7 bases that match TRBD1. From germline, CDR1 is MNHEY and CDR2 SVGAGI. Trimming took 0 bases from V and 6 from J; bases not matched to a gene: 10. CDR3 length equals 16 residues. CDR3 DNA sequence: TGTGCCAGCAGTTACTCGGACAGGTTATTATTTAATGGCTACACCTTC. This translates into CASSYSDRLLFNGYTF.

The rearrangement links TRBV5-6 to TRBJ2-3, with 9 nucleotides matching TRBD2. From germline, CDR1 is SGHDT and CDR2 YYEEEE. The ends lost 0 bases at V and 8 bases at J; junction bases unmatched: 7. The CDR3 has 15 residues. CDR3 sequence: CASSLGGGALATQYF. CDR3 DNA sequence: TGTGCCAGCAGCTTGGGCGGGGGGGCCCTGGCTACGCAGTATTTT.

Here the CDR3 DNA reads TGTGCCAGCAGGCAGACAGGGGCCTATGGCTACACCTTC. It codes for CASRQTGAYGYTF. The chain combines TRBV7-2 with TRBJ1-2; 8 bases fit TRBD1. After removal of 6 bases from V and 4 bases from J, the junction contained 4 bases not matched to a gene. The germline V gene has CDR1 SGHTA and CDR2 FQGNSA. The CDR3 sequence is 13 residues long. Complete variable domain (other parts from reference TRBV7-2 and TRBJ1-2): GAGVSQSPSNKVTEKGKDVELRCDPISGHTALYWYRQSLGQGLEFLIYFQGNSAPDKSGLPSDRFSAERTGGSVSTLTIQRTQQEDSAVYLCASRQTGAYGYTFGSGTRLTVV.

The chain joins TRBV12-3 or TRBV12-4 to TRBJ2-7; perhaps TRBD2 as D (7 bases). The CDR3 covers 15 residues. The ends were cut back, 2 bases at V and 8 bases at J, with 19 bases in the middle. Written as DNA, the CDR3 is TGTGCCAGCAGTTTACTGGGGGACAACGGGGGGAAGCAGTACTTC. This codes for CASSLLGDNGGKQYF.

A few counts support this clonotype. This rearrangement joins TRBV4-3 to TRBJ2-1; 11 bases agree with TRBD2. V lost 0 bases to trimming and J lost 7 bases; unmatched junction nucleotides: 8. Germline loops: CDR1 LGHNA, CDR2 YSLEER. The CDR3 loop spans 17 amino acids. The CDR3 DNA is TGCGCCAGCAGCCAAGACCATAGCGGGGGGGTAGGGAATGAGCAGTTCTTC. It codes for CASSQDHSGGVGNEQFF.

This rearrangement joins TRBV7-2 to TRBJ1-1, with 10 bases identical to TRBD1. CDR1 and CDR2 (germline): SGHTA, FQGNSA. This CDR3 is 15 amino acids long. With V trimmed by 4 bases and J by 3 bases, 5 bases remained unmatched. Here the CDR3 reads CASSSGTGEHTEAFF. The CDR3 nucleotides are TGTGCCAGCAGCTCTGGGACAGGGGAACACACTGAAGCTTTCTTT.